This T cell receptor (beta chain) comes out of a study of T cells in Graves' hyperthyroidism and ophthalmopathy. Study details: The blood sample was taken at first diagnosis, before treatment began. General study points: The majority of expanded thyroid clonotypes above 0.001 also appeared in blood.

For this clonotype: Its antigen is unknown.

From germline, CDR1 is LNHDA and CDR2 SQIVND (reference sequence). The CDR3 sequence is 15 residues long. V was clipped by 11 bases and J by 5 bases, with 24 bases between them. Absence of ophthalmopathy progression within 18 months defined stable Graves' hyperthyroidism. Each patient was aged 18 to 65 and had newly diagnosed hyperthyroidism of under 2 months' duration. What was amplified from RNA transcripts were TCR beta CDR3 regions. TCR CDR3 regions were first amplified by RT-PCR with HTBI primers. A single record per CDR3 protein comes from TCRdb applying MiXCR to the multiplex PCR reads. In the table there are hundreds of thousands of distinct CDR3 sequences, approximately 40% of which are singletons.

Sequencing input: blood. The TCR comes from a woman aged 40 to 49 with Graves' hyperthyroidism. The chain couples TRBV19 to TRBJ1-1; D possibly corresponds to TRBD1 (6 bases). The CDR3 loop reads CAWSVRSLQGTEAFF. The CDR3 DNA reads TGTGCCTGGAGTGTAAGGAGTCTCCAGGGGACTGAAGCTTTCTTT.